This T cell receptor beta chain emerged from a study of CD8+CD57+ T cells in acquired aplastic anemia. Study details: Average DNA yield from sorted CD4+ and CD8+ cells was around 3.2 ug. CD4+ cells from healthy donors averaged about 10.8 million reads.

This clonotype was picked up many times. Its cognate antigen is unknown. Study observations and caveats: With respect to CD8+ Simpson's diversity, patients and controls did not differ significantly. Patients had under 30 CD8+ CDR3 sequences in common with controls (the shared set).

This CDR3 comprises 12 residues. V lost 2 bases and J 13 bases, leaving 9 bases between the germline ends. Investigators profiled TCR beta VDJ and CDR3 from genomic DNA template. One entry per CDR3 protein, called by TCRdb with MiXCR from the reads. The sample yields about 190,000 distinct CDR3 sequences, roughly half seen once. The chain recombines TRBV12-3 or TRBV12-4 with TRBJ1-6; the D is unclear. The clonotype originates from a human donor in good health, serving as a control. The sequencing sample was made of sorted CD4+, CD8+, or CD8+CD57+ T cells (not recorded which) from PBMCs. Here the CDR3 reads CASSLWQLPLHF. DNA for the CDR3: TGTGCCAGCAGTTTATGGCAATTGCCCCTCCACTTT.